This note documents a single T cell receptor beta chain sequence. These data are taken from a study of technical replicates of blood from four donors. The CDR3 is made up of 14 amino acids. Germline trimming cut 4 bases from V and 3 bases from J; bases unmatched to any gene: 7. From germline, CDR1 is SGHRS and CDR2 YFSETQ. Here immunoSEQ multiplex PCR was the method, and the copy in TCRdb shows in-frame clones only, minus some. The sample contains roughly 15,000 clones, less than 90% of which appear only once. This chain uses TRBV5-1 with TRBJ2-7; TRBD2 matches at 7 bases. What was sequenced was PBMCs. This sequence originates from a human donor in good health. CDR3 coding DNA: TGCGCCAGCAGCCGGGGCGGGGAGGGCTACGAGCAGTACTTC. Translation: CASSRGGEGYEQYF.